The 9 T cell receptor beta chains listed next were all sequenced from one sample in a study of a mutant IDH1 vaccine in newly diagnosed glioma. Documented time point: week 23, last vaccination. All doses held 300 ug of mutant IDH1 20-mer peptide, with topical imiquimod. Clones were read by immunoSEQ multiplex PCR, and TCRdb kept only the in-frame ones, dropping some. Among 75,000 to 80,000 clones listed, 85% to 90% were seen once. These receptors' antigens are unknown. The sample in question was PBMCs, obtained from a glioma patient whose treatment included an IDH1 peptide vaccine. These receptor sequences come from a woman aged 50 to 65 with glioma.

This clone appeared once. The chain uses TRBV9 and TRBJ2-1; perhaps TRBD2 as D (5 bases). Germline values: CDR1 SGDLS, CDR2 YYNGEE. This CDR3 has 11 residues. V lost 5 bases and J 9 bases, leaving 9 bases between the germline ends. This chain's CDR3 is CASSLTSEQFF. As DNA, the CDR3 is TGTGCCAGCAGTCTCACTAGTGAGCAGTTCTTC.

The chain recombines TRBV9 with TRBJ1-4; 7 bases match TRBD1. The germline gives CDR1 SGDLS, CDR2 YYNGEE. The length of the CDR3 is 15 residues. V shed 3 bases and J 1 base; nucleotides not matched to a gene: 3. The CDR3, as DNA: TGTGCCAGCAGCGGCAGGGGGGGAACTAATGAAAAACTGTTTTTT. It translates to CASSGRGGTNEKLFF.

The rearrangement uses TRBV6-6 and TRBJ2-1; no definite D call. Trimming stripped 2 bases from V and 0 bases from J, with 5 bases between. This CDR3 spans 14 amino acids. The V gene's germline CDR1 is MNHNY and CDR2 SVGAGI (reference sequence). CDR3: CASSYSSSYNEQFF. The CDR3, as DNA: TGTGCCAGCAGTTACAGTAGCTCCTACAATGAGCAGTTCTTC.

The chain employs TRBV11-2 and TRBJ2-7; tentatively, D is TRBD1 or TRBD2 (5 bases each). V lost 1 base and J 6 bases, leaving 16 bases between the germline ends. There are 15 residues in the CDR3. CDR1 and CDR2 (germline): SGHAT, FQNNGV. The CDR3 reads CASSLGPGTPPEQYF. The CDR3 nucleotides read TGTGCCAGCAGCTTAGGTCCCGGGACCCCTCCCGAGCAGTACTTC.

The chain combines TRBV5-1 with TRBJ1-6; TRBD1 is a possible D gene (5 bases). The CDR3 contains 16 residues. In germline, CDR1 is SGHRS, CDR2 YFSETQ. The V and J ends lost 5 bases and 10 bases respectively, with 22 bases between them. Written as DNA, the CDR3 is TGCGCCAGCAGTTCGGGAATCAGGGTGTTATACTCACCCCTCCACTTT. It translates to CASSSGIRVLYSPLHF.

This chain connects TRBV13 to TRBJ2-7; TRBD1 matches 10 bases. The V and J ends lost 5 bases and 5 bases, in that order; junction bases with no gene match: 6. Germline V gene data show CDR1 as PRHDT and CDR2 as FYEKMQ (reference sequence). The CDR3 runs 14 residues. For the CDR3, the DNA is TGTGCCAGCAGCGACCGGACAGGGGGTAACGAGCAGTACTTC. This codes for CASSDRTGGNEQYF.

CDR3 loop: CASSGPGQGYNEQFF. The DNA for the CDR3 is TGTGCCAGCAGTGGACCGGGACAGGGCTACAATGAGCAGTTCTTC. The chain is built from TRBV28 and TRBJ2-1, with 9 nucleotides matching TRBD1. J gave up 3 bases and V 5 bases, and 5 bases lay outside the gene matches. Germline V gives CDR1 MDHEN, CDR2 SYDVKM. The CDR3 has 15 amino acids.

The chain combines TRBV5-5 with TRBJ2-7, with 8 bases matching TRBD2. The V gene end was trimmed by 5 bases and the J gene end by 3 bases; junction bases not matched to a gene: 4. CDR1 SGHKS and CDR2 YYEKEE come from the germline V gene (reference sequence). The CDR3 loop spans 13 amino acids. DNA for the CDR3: TGTGCCAGCAGTGCGGGGGGTGACTACGAGCAGTACTTC. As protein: CASSAGGDYEQYF.

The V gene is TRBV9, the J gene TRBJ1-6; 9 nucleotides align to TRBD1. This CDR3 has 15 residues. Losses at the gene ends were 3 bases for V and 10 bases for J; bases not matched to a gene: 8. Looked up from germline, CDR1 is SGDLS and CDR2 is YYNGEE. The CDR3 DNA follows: TGTGCCAGCAGCGCTCCCGGGACAGGGCGATCACCCCTCCACTTT. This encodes CASSAPGTGRSPLHF.